What follows are 26 T cell receptor beta chains derived from one specimen sequenced in a study of CD8 T cells in ankylosing spondylitis. TCRdb reprocessed the 5' RACE reads with MiXCR, giving one entry per CDR3 protein. The sample yields roughly 150,000 distinct CDR3 sequences, roughly 31% seen once. Sequences were obtained from synovial fluid, either unsorted or a sorted T cell fraction (not recorded which). The receptors originated from a male donor with ankylosing spondylitis.

The rearrangement links TRBV11-2 to TRBJ1-1; tentative D call: TRBD1 (6 bases). CDR3 length: 16 residues. CDR1 is SGHAT, CDR2 FQNNGV, per germline. V was trimmed by 2 bases and J by 4 bases, leaving 17 bases between them. The CDR3 is CASSLFGDPRGTEAFF. The CDR3 DNA reads TGTGCCAGCAGCTTATTTGGGGACCCCAGGGGCACTGAAGCTTTCTTT.

The chain combines TRBV4-3 with TRBJ2-3; D might be TRBD1 (5 bases). Germline lookup yields CDR1 LGHNA and CDR2 YSLEER. V shed 2 bases and J shed 6 bases, with 15 bases lying between them. This CDR3 is 15 amino acids long. The CDR3 here is CASSQNIPGKDTQYF. CDR3 in DNA: TGCGCCAGCAGCCAAAATATCCCAGGGAAGGATACGCAGTATTTT.

The table lists this clonotype with many counts. This rearrangement joins TRBV7-3 to TRBJ2-1; 7 nucleotides line up with TRBD2. Unmatched junction bases numbered 8, after V lost 6 bases and J lost 9 bases. CDR1 and CDR2 (germline): SGHTA, FQGTGA. CDR3 length equals 13 residues. This chain's CDR3 is CASSRGERGEQFF. In nucleotides, the CDR3 is TGTGCCAGCAGTCGGGGGGAGAGGGGTGAGCAGTTCTTC. Full variable domain (remainder filled in from reference TRBV7-3 and TRBJ2-1): GAGVSQTPSNKVTEKGKYVELRCDPISGHTALYWYRQSLGQGPEFLIYFQGTGAADDSGLPNDRFFAVRPEGSVSTLKIQRTERGDSAVYLCASSRGERGEQFFGPGTRLTVL.

The gene calls are TRBV20-1 and TRBJ1-5, with D perhaps matching TRBD1 (6 bases). The CDR3 is made up of 14 amino acids. V lost 5 bases to trimming and J lost 5 bases, with 16 bases between them. Germline V gene sequence: CDR1 DFQATT, CDR2 SNEGSKA (reference sequence). The CDR3 spells CSAYDRRGDQPQHF. The CDR3, as DNA: TGCAGTGCTTACGACAGGAGAGGGGATCAGCCCCAGCATTTT.

The chain is built from TRBV20-1 and TRBJ2-3; D is tentatively TRBD1 or TRBD2 (6 bases each). Trimming cost V 4 bases and J 3 bases, with 14 bases left between them. This CDR3 region has 14 residues. Germline V gene data show CDR1 as DFQATT and CDR2 as SNEGSKA (reference sequence). CDR3 region: CSAIRGEMTDTQYF. The CDR3 DNA follows: TGCAGTGCTATTAGGGGGGAGATGACAGATACGCAGTATTTT.

The chain links TRBV6-1 to TRBJ2-5, with TRBD1 matching over 8 bases. This CDR3 contains 15 residues. Germline CDR1 and CDR2: MNHNS and SASEGT. V lost 3 bases and J lost 4; bases outside the gene matches: 7. The CDR3 here is CASSEPGGFRETQYF. CDR3 nucleotide sequence: TGTGCCAGCAGTGAGCCAGGGGGCTTTCGAGAGACCCAGTACTTC.

V and J are TRBV20-1 and TRBJ2-3, with unresolved D. V was shortened by 1 base and J by 2 bases, with 7 bases between the two germline ends. In germline, CDR1 is DFQATT, CDR2 SNEGSKA (reference sequence). The CDR3 extends over 13 amino acids. This chain's CDR3 is CSARGRITDTQYF. The CDR3 DNA reads TGCAGTGCTAGAGGCCGGATCACAGATACGCAGTATTTT.

This clonotype came up a few times. The chain links TRBV5-1 to TRBJ1-2; D remains ambiguous. Germline V gene sequence: CDR1 SGHRS, CDR2 YFSETQ. Trimming stripped 4 bases from V and 5 bases from J, with 12 bases between. CDR3 size: 13 residues. As DNA, the CDR3 is TGCGCCAGCAGCACCGGACGGGAATATGGCTACACCTTC. Translated: CASSTGREYGYTF. Drawing the rest from reference TRBV5-1 and TRBJ1-2, the complete variable domain is KAGVTQTPRYLIKTRGQQVTLSCSPISGHRSVSWYQQTPGQGLQFLFEYFSETQRNKGNFPGRFSGRQFSNSRSEMNVSTLELGDSALYLCASSTGREYGYTFGSGTRLTVV.

This clonotype was detected a few times. This sequence joins TRBV24-1 and TRBJ1-1; D gene unclear. The CDR3 contains 15 residues. Trimming cost V 10 bases and J 0 bases, with 17 bases left between them. CDR1 and CDR2 from the germline V gene are KGHDR and SFDVKD. The CDR3 protein is CATLSTEYMNTEAFF. CDR3 bases: TGTGCCACTCTATCGACGGAATATATGAACACTGAAGCTTTCTTT.

V and J are TRBV7-8 and TRBJ1-4; no reliable D call. The V end was cut by 5 bases, the J end by 2 bases, with 12 bases between. CDR3 length equals 15 residues. Germline assignment: CDR1 SGHVS and CDR2 FQNEAQ. The CDR3 DNA is TGTGCCAGCAGCCTACGGGGAGTTACTAATGAAAAACTGTTTTTT. Its translation: CASSLRGVTNEKLFF.

The J gene is TRBJ1-3, the V gene TRBV5-1; D gene uncertain. Deletions cut 1 base from V and 0 bases from J, with 5 bases between. The CDR3 loop spans 14 amino acids. CDR1 and CDR2 (germline): SGHRS, YFSETQ. The CDR3: CASSLQNSGNTIYF. The CDR3 DNA sequence: TGCGCCAGCAGCTTGCAAAACTCTGGAAACACCATATATTTT.

This clonotype was observed a few times. The CDR3 is CASSLGRVETQYF. CDR3 coding DNA: TGTGCCAGCAGCTTAGGCAGGGTGGAGACCCAGTACTTC. The chain links TRBV11-1 to TRBJ2-5, with D maybe TRBD1 (5 bases). CDR3 length equals 13 residues. In germline, CDR1 is SGHAT, CDR2 FQDESV (reference sequence). V was shortened by 1 base and J by 5 bases, with 8 bases between the two germline ends. The complete variable domain, with remaining parts taken from reference TRBV11-1 and TRBJ2-5, reads EAEVAQSPRYKITEKSQAVAFWCDPISGHATLYWYRQILGQGPELLVQFQDESVVDDSQLPKDRFSAERLKGVDSTLKIQPAELGDSAMYLCASSLGRVETQYFGPGTRLLVL.

This clonotype was picked up a small number of times. This rearrangement joins TRBV18 to TRBJ1-2; D is unclear. Trimming took 2 bases from V and 3 from J, leaving 10 bases between them. This CDR3 is 14 amino acids long. The germline CDR1 and CDR2 sequences are KGHSH and LQKENI. Written as DNA, the CDR3 is TGTGCCAGCTCACCAGGGTTTGGGGACTATGGCTACACCTTC. It translates to CASSPGFGDYGYTF.

This clonotype occurred many times. This chain connects TRBV5-6 to TRBJ2-3; D remains ambiguous. V was shortened by 4 bases and J by 0 bases, with 12 bases between the two germline ends. The V gene's germline CDR1 is SGHDT and CDR2 YYEEEE. This CDR3 spans 15 amino acids. The CDR3 coding sequence is TGTGCCAGCAGCCGACGGCAGACTAGCACAGATACGCAGTATTTT. Residues: CASSRRQTSTDTQYF. Full variable domain (missing parts from reference TRBV5-6 and TRBJ2-3): DAGVTQSPTHLIKTRGQQVTLRCSPKSGHDTVSWYQQALGQGPQFIFQYYEEEERQRGNFPDRFSGHQFPNYSSELNVNALLLGDSALYLCASSRRQTSTDTQYFGPGTRLTVL.

This chain connects TRBV18 to TRBJ1-1; 9 bases fit TRBD1. V gave up 5 bases and J gave up 2 bases; unmatched junction bases: 9. This CDR3 region has 16 residues. Looked up from germline, CDR1 is KGHSH and CDR2 is LQKENI. As DNA, the CDR3 is TGTGCCAGCTCATCCACAGGGGGCGGTTTAAACACTGAAGCTTTCTTT. Translating gives CASSSTGGGLNTEAFF.

The chain combines TRBV12-3 or TRBV12-4 with TRBJ2-1; D gene uncertain. V was clipped by 4 bases and J by 3 bases, with 10 bases between them. The CDR3 extends over 14 amino acids. CDR3 sequence: CASSSPLRYNEQFF. CDR3 DNA sequence: TGTGCCAGCAGTTCCCCACTACGCTACAATGAGCAGTTCTTC.

Ten or more counts support this clonotype. The CDR3 sequence is CASRPGYSGNTIYF. DNA of the CDR3: TGTGCCAGCAGGCCAGGATACTCTGGAAACACCATATATTTT. This chain links TRBV2 with TRBJ1-3; the D is unclear. The CDR3 totals 14 residues. CDR1 SNHLY and CDR2 FYNNEI come from the germline V gene. Trimming removed 6 bases at V and 0 bases at J, with 9 bases between.

The chain is built from TRBV20-1 and TRBJ2-7, with D perhaps assigned TRBD1 or TRBD2 (6 bases each). Trimming cost V 3 bases and J 2 bases, with 11 bases left between them. Germline CDR1 and CDR2: DFQATT and SNEGSKA (reference sequence). CDR3 length equals 13 residues. The CDR3 DNA sequence: TGCAGTGCTAGCCCGGGGGCAACCTACGAGCAGTACTTC. This gives the protein CSASPGATYEQYF.

This clonotype was found many times. The rearrangement uses TRBV7-2 and TRBJ2-7; perhaps TRBD2 as D (6 bases). This CDR3 comprises 14 residues. Deletions cut 6 bases from V and 4 bases from J, with 16 bases between. Germline V gives CDR1 SGHTA, CDR2 FQGNSA. The chain's CDR3 is CASRPSGRGYEQYF. CDR3 coding DNA: TGTGCCAGCAGGCCCTCCGGACGGGGGTACGAGCAGTACTTC.

This clonotype showed up just a few times. The chain links TRBV7-9 to TRBJ2-2; no clear D gene. V was shortened by 3 bases and J by 0 bases, with 8 bases between the two germline ends. The germline V gene encodes CDR1 SEHNR and CDR2 FQNEAQ (reference sequence). The CDR3 runs to 15 residues. The DNA for the CDR3 is TGTGCCAGCAGCTTTGCTCGATCGAACACCGGGGAGCTGTTTTTT. It translates to CASSFARSNTGELFF. The full variable domain, rest sourced from reference TRBV7-9 and TRBJ2-2, is DTGVSQNPRHKITKRGQNVTFRCDPISEHNRLYWYRQTLGQGPEFLTYFQNEAQLEKSRLLSDRFSAERPKGSFSTLEIQRTEQGDSAMYLCASSFARSNTGELFFGEGSRLTVL.

The chain has TRBV4-1 and TRBJ2-5; 10 bases agree with TRBD1. Germline CDR1 reads MGHRA; CDR2 reads YSYEKL. The CDR3 runs 16 residues. With V trimmed by 3 bases and J by 4 bases, 8 bases remained unmatched. The CDR3 is CASSQGDRGYAETQYF. The DNA for the CDR3 is TGCGCCAGCAGCCAGGGGGACAGGGGTTATGCAGAGACCCAGTACTTC.

This clonotype showed up just a few times. The genes are TRBV18 and TRBJ1-2; 10 bases are a match to TRBD1. The CDR3 covers 13 residues. V was pared by 2 bases and J by 6 bases, with 0 bases of the junction left unmatched. CDR1 KGHSH and CDR2 LQKENI come from the germline V gene. The CDR3 nucleotides are TGTGCCAGCTCACCAGACAGGGGGCATGGCTACACCTTC. Its protein is CASSPDRGHGYTF.

This clonotype has only a few counts. The chain carries TRBV4-2 and TRBJ2-3; 10 bases are shared with TRBD2. Per germline, CDR1 LGHNA and CDR2 YNFKEQ. The CDR3 consists of 18 residues. The V segment lost 6 bases and the J segment 0 bases; nucleotides outside the gene matches: 12. This CDR3 is CASRGKRGLAVSTDTQYF. CDR3 DNA sequence: TGTGCCAGCAGAGGCAAGAGAGGACTAGCGGTTAGCACAGATACGCAGTATTTT.

The V gene is TRBV9, the J gene TRBJ2-2; 14 bases are shared with TRBD2. The CDR3 has 20 amino acids. V trimming: 4 bases; J trimming: 4 bases; junction bases outside the gene matches: 15. The germline CDR1 and CDR2 sequences are SGDLS and YYNGEE. The CDR3 DNA sequence: TGTGCCAGCAGCCTAGGACTAGCGGGAGGCTCCGGGTACGGCACCGGGGAGCTGTTTTTT. It codes for CASSLGLAGGSGYGTGELFF. The whole variable domain, remainder taken from reference TRBV9 and TRBJ2-2, is DSGVTQTPKHLITATGQRVTLRCSPRSGDLSVYWYQQSLDQGLQFLIQYYNGEERAKGNILERFSAQQFPDLHSELNLSSLELGDSALYFCASSLGLAGGSGYGTGELFFGEGSRLTVL.

This clonotype has only a few counts. This rearrangement joins TRBV7-9 to TRBJ2-3; tentatively, D is TRBD1 (6 bases). V lost 2 bases, J lost 2 bases, and 8 bases lay in between. The CDR3 length is 14 residues. The germline V gene encodes CDR1 SEHNR and CDR2 FQNEAQ (reference sequence). CDR3 bases: TGTGCCAGCAGCTTACAGGGGAACACAGATACGCAGTATTTT. Translating gives CASSLQGNTDTQYF. The whole variable domain, remainder taken from reference TRBV7-9 and TRBJ2-3, is DTGVSQNPRHKITKRGQNVTFRCDPISEHNRLYWYRQTLGQGPEFLTYFQNEAQLEKSRLLSDRFSAERPKGSFSTLEIQRTEQGDSAMYLCASSLQGNTDTQYFGPGTRLTVL.

The chain has TRBV6-4 and TRBJ1-4, with D tentatively TRBD1 (6 bases). Trimming left V 11 bases short and J 4 bases short, with 17 bases between. The CDR3 contains 14 residues. The germline V gene encodes CDR1 MRHNA and CDR2 SNTAGT. The CDR3 nucleotides are TGTGCCGGGATCCCGGGACACCGTAATGAAAAACTGTTTTTT. It is translated as CAGIPGHRNEKLFF.